The entry below describes one T cell receptor (beta chain). This clone's antigen is unknown. The input lacks base qualities; no much larger clone sits a single base away. Healthy HIV-negative adults with no recently reported acute infections or vaccinations were included as donors. Every donor was a Caucasian adult living in Nashville, Tennessee, USA. CD4+ T cells were enriched by magnetic negative selection, after which naive cells were positively selected on CD45RA and the negative fraction was taken as the memory subset. Blood was collected by leukapheresis, and PBMCs were isolated by Ficoll-Histopaque density gradient centrifugation and then cryopreserved in liquid nitrogen vapor phase. Analytical flow cytometry was used to check the purity and quantity of every magnetically sorted T cell population. Genomic DNA was isolated from each sorted fraction and quantified by UV absorbance on a Nanodrop 2000c.

V loses 6 bases, J loses 8 bases, and the germline ends lie 17 bases apart. The germline V gene sets CDR1 to MNHEY and CDR2 to SVGAGI. Spanning cysteine to phenylalanine, the CDR3 consists of 14 amino acids. Only the CDR3 region is kept as DNA, spanning 42 bases read in frame from base 1. The data stem from a study of shared clonotypes between healthy human individuals (dated by TCRdb to 2019 to 2021). Background on the whole study: Three men and a couple of women, aged 18 to 49 years, made up the cohort. Blood TCR repertoires of about 5 healthy adults were deeply sequenced to estimate repertoire size and the extent of clonotype sharing between individuals. Per donor, leukapheresis produced somewhere between about 0.85 and 9.5 billion PBMCs. Libraries were prepared and TCR repertoires were sequenced by different laboratories using diverse techniques, in order to increase sequencing depth and limit assay-specific biases. For each donor, three plates each were used for CD4 naive and CD4 memory, two plates were used for CD8 naive, and one plate was used for CD8 memory.

Summary of the overall study and its limitations: Naive subsets generally had larger estimated clonotype richness than memory subsets did. Sampling was restricted to blood, and TCR repertoires in tissue are likely to differ from TCR repertoires in blood. Compared with non-shared clonotypes, clonotypes shared by all four sorted-subset donors had higher generation probabilities. Even with the large sequencing depth, rarefaction of the sorted-subset datasets indicated that sequencing was incomplete. Based on pairwise subsampling, the degree of clonotype sharing among donors was expected to be affected by sequencing depth. Because the study included only a small number of donors, the genetic and exposure-history diversity represented was limited. Across a handful of donors, about 5.2% of naive CD4, approximately 4% of naive CD8, about 2.3% of memory CD4, and 0.4% of memory CD8 clonotypes were shared.

Using the deep immunoSEQ assay, multiplex PCR amplified TCR CDR3 regions from genomic DNA. Extracted genomic DNA from each cell subset was distributed evenly across all wells of several immunoSEQ 96-well plates, and each plate was treated as a replicate. For sorted subsets, roughly 200 ng genomic DNA, equal to some 30,000 T cell genomes, was loaded into each replicate PCR. Purified libraries were quantified with a Qubit 3.0 fluorometer, sized on a Bioanalyzer 2100, and re-quantified with the KAPA Library Quantification kit. Every immunoSEQ 96-well plate was sequenced on a separate single-read 150-cycle Illumina NextSeq 550 flow cell. The original pipeline was this. Because only junctional sequences without quality scores were contained in the immunoSEQ output, filtering matching that applied to full-length reads could not be performed. To assign V/J genes and CDR3, sequences were annotated using PyIR, a Python wrapper for IgBLAST v1.9, with IMGT germline references. Reads were filtered out if the reads had weak V/J assignments (E-value above 1e-6), no CDR3, stop codons, out-of-frame junctions, or ambiguous translated residues. V3J clonotypes were defined as sequences sharing the same inferred V gene, J gene, and CDR3 amino acid sequence. The percentage overlap between two repertoires was calculated by dividing the number of shared unique clonotypes by the size of the smaller repertoire. RTK rarefaction, the Chao1 estimator, and Recon v2.1 estimates of unobserved clonotypes were used to assess repertoire richness. OLGA was used to compute generation probabilities for all TCRbeta clonotypes that the gDNA method yielded from a few donors. TCRdb mirrors the immuneACCESS table, restricted to in-frame sequences. Some clones are absent from its copies; in checked studies, under half trace to an unresolved V gene, and the reason for the others is unknown. Clonal size and the V and J genes are those of that table, whereas D and trimming came from the DNA. This sample gives approximately 530,000 clones in total; almost 97% of them show up just once. The ten biggest clones cover 0.06% of the sample.

The V and J segments used are TRBV6-5 and TRBJ1-3, and possibly TRBD1, on 5 matching bases. Sequencing input: naive CD4+ T cells sorted from blood. The sample's cell subset or site label, in plain terms: CD45RA+ positively selected. The sequence came from a woman in her twenties or thirties in good health. The nucleotide sequence is given as TGTGCCAGCAGATCAGGGTTTATTCGGGACACCATATATTTT. The encoded protein is CASRSGFIRDTIYF.